This T cell receptor (beta chain) was identified during a study of blood T cell repertoires in COVID-19 (dated by TCRdb to 2020 to 2021). Regarding the research as a whole: Samples from collaborators originated in the United States, Italy and Spain and spanned both the acute and convalescent phases of COVID-19. Where available, HLA class I and class II types were taken from metadata supplied by the sample provider and were not determined by assay-based typing. Sample metadata almost always included a de-identified subject ID, COVID-19 status, age in years and sex. The samples were drawn from two sources: the first 160 participants of the ongoing ImmuneRACE study, and 1,000 to 1,500 subjects contributed by 6 global collaborators. A freely available public database, intended as a resource for researchers studying the immune response to SARS-CoV-2, is where the repertoires were released. The prospective study material was composed of cDNA or gDNA derived from T cells, B-cell-depleted T cells, or PBMCs. Deeply sampled blood TCRbeta repertoires from subjects exposed to, actively infected with, or recovered from COVID-19 were included in the dataset. The investigation overall reported the following: Clinical and demographic metadata were provided uncurated, with the amount varying by source and participant.

Regarding this clone: Its antigen is still unknown. No much larger clone exists at a distance of one base, and base qualities are not known.

TCRbeta CDR3 regions were amplified from genomic DNA by means of the immunoSEQ Assay, a bias-controlled multiplex PCR. The paper's data handling went like this. The number of nucleated cells in each sample was estimated by amplification of reference gene primers within the assay. To quantify the absolute abundance of each unique TCRbeta CDR3 rearrangement, sequence reads were collapsed and filtered. For each sample, productive Simpson clonality was calculated by taking the square root of Simpson's diversity index across productive rearrangements. Not all clones reach the TCRdb copy of this immuneACCESS table, which keeps in-frame sequences only. Checked studies attribute under half of the gap to unresolved V genes and leave the rest unexplained. Clone size and the V and J calls come from that table; the DNA yielded D and trimming. This sample holds 250,000 or so clones; about 91% were observed only once. In total, the top ten clones hold around 1.5% of the sample.

The germline V and J ends show losses of 4 bases and 2 bases respectively, and no gene match explains 7 bases of the junction. The germline V gene provides CDR1 LGHNA and CDR2 YNFKEQ. The CDR3 spans 16 residues, from the cysteine through the phenylalanine. The CDR3 DNA has 48 bases and is translated from base 1. Each collaborating institution followed its own protocols to collect whole blood in K2EDTA tubes. Collaborator samples were shipped for TCRbeta analysis as frozen whole blood, isolated PBMCs, or DNA extracted from either sample type. This receptor was identified in a man older than 75 with acute or convalescent COVID-19. What was sequenced was peripheral blood. The rearrangement combines TRBV4-2 with TRBJ2-1, with 8 junctional bases fitting TRBD1. The sequence in DNA is TGTGCCAGCAGCCGAGTCCAGGGGGCGACCTACAATGAGCAGTTCTTC. This sequence encodes CASSRVQGATYNEQFF.